Each of the 21 T cell receptor beta chains below was sequenced from the same sample in a study of T cells in Graves' hyperthyroidism and ophthalmopathy. It was RNA transcripts that yielded the amplified TCR beta CDR3 regions. Researchers ran a first-round RT-PCR on the TCR CDR3 using the HTBI primer set. TCRdb re-analysed the multiplex PCR reads in MiXCR, keeping a single row per CDR3 protein. This sample has around 600,000 distinct CDR3 sequences, with roughly 15% found just once. Sequencing was carried out using blood. These receptors all come from a woman between 50 and 59 years old with Graves' ophthalmopathy.

The genes are TRBV5-1 and TRBJ2-1; 10 nucleotides align to TRBD2. This CDR3 contains 16 residues. Trimming at V came to 7 bases and at J to 8 bases, leaving 15 bases not matched to a gene. Germline CDR1 and CDR2: SGHRS and YFSETQ. Written as DNA, the CDR3 is TGCGCCAGCCTGGGGGCTAGCGGGAGTACCCTCGATGAGCAGTTCTTC. Its translation is CASLGASGSTLDEQFF.

There are many counts of this clonotype. The chain links TRBV10-3 to TRBJ2-7; 8 bases align to TRBD1. The CDR3 is 14 residues long. From germline, CDR1 is ENHRY and CDR2 SYGVKD. Trimming at V came to 11 bases and at J to 1 base, leaving 10 bases not matched to a gene. The DNA for the CDR3 is TGTGCCCTAGGACAGGGACAAAATTCCTACGAGCAGTACTTC. Its translation: CALGQGQNSYEQYF.

This clonotype was recorded at least ten times. J is TRBJ2-2 and V is TRBV7-8; TRBD1 matches at 7 bases. V dropped 2 bases and J dropped 7; count of bases not matched to a gene: 4. Germline lookup yields CDR1 SGHVS and CDR2 FQNEAQ. This CDR3 comprises 14 residues. The chain's CDR3 is CASSLSQGVGELFF. Here the CDR3 DNA reads TGTGCCAGCAGCTTAAGCCAGGGGGTCGGGGAGCTGTTTTTT.

The V call is TRBV4-1, the J call TRBJ2-2; D unclear. From germline, CDR1 is MGHRA and CDR2 YSYEKL. The CDR3 sequence is 14 residues long. Trimming cost V 0 bases and J 6 bases, with 8 bases left between them. The CDR3 nucleotides are TGCGCCAGCAGCCAAGATCGGGCTGCCGGGGAGCTGTTTTTT. It encodes CASSQDRAAGELFF.

The table lists this clonotype with many counts. V is TRBV7-2 and J is TRBJ2-7, with 12 bases lining up with TRBD1. This CDR3 spans 15 amino acids. After removal of 4 bases from V and 5 bases from J, the junction contained 6 bases not matched to a gene. Per germline, CDR1 SGHTA and CDR2 FQGNSA. The CDR3 spells CASSSRDRGLHEQYF. In nucleotides, the CDR3 is TGTGCCAGCAGCTCCCGGGACAGGGGGCTCCACGAGCAGTACTTC. The whole variable domain, remainder taken from reference TRBV7-2 and TRBJ2-7, is GAGVSQSPSNKVTEKGKDVELRCDPISGHTALYWYRQSLGQGLEFLIYFQGNSAPDKSGLPSDRFSAERTGGSVSTLTIQRTQQEDSAVYLCASSSRDRGLHEQYFGPGTRLTVT.

The chain couples TRBV4-3 to TRBJ2-3, with D unclear. Trimming cost V 0 bases and J 1 base, with 5 bases left between them. The CDR3 sequence is 14 residues long. Looked up from germline, CDR1 is LGHNA and CDR2 is YSLEER. The CDR3 here is CASSQERGTDTQYF. The CDR3 nucleotides read TGCGCCAGCAGCCAAGAAAGGGGCACAGATACGCAGTATTTT.

This clonotype was counted ten times or more. V is TRBV18 and J is TRBJ1-5; D gene ambiguous. The CDR3 length is 15 residues. Trimming removed 3 bases at V and 0 bases at J, with 9 bases between. Germline V lookup: CDR1 KGHSH, CDR2 LQKENI. CDR3 sequence reads: CASSPKQYSNQPQHF. The CDR3, as DNA: TGTGCCAGCTCACCGAAGCAGTATAGCAATCAGCCCCAGCATTTT. The variable domain in full, with the rest retrieved from reference TRBV18 and TRBJ1-5, is NAGVMQNPRHLVRRRGQEARLRCSPMKGHSHVYWYRQLPEEGLKFMVYLQKENIIDESGMPKERFSAEFPKEGPSILRIQQVVRGDSAAYFCASSPKQYSNQPQHFGDGTRLSIL.

The J gene is TRBJ2-7, the V gene TRBV6-5; 16 bases map to TRBD2. Germline V CDR1 and CDR2: MNHEY, SVGAGI. The CDR3 consists of 20 residues. J lost 3 bases, V lost 4 bases, and 15 bases had no gene match. The CDR3 DNA follows: TGTGCCAGCAGTTCTAATCTCGGGACTAGCGGGAGGGCCTATAACTACGAGCAGTACTTC. Its protein product is CASSSNLGTSGRAYNYEQYF.

This clonotype was recorded at least ten times. This chain links TRBV28 with TRBJ1-2; unclear D gene. The CDR3 consists of 15 residues. CDR1 is MDHEN, CDR2 SYDVKM, per germline. Trimming removed 4 bases from V and 0 bases from J, with 12 bases in between. CDR3 in DNA: TGTGCCAGCAGTTCGGTAGGTGAAGCTAACTATGGCTACACCTTC. This codes for CASSSVGEANYGYTF.

This chain uses TRBV20-1 with TRBJ2-1; the D is unclear. Between the trimmed V and J ends, which lost 0 bases and 6 bases, there was a span of 12 bases. The CDR3 runs to 14 residues. Looked up from germline, CDR1 is DFQATT and CDR2 is SNEGSKA (reference sequence). As DNA, the CDR3 is TGCAGTGCTAGAGATCCATCCTACTCCAATGAGCAGTTCTTC. This gives the protein CSARDPSYSNEQFF.

In its sample, this clonotype was seen a few times. The J gene is TRBJ2-1, the V gene TRBV9, with D possibly matching TRBD2 (6 bases). Germline assignment: CDR1 SGDLS and CDR2 YYNGEE. CDR3 length: 14 residues. V was clipped by 4 bases and J by 8 bases, with 16 bases between them. The chain's CDR3 is CASSHGLIMDEQFF. The DNA of the CDR3 is TGTGCCAGCAGCCATGGACTAATTATGGATGAGCAGTTCTTC.

This clonotype came up a few times. The V call is TRBV6-1, the J call TRBJ2-5; D ambiguous. Germline V gene lookup returns CDR1 MNHNS and CDR2 SASEGT. This CDR3 spans 13 amino acids. The V end lost 8 bases, the J end lost 5 bases, and 15 bases lay between the germline ends. The CDR3 here is CASVPIERETQYF. Here the CDR3 DNA reads TGTGCCAGCGTTCCTATAGAACGGGAGACCCAGTACTTC.

This chain uses TRBV28 with TRBJ1-3, with TRBD1 as a possible D gene (6 bases). The germline V gene encodes CDR1 MDHEN and CDR2 SYDVKM. The CDR3 contains 15 residues. Trimming shortened V by 1 base and J by 4 bases, and 11 bases separated the two germline ends. The chain's CDR3 is CASSLSSGAGNTIYF. CDR3 in DNA: TGTGCCAGCAGTTTATCTTCAGGGGCAGGAAACACCATATATTTT.

This clonotype was counted ten times or more. This rearrangement joins TRBV3-1 to TRBJ2-2; the D is unclear. V was shortened by 2 bases and J by 2 bases, with 3 bases between the two germline ends. Germline V gene sequence: CDR1 LGHDT, CDR2 YNNKEL (reference sequence). The CDR3 is made up of 13 amino acids. This CDR3 reads CASSQYNTGELFF. Written as DNA, the CDR3 is TGTGCCAGCAGCCAATATAACACCGGGGAGCTGTTTTTT. The full variable domain, with the rest looked up from reference TRBV3-1 and TRBJ2-2, is DTAVSQTPKYLVTQMGNDKSIKCEQNLGHDTMYWYKQDSKKFLKIMFSYNNKELIINETVPNRFSPKSPDKAHLNLHINSLELGDSAVYFCASSQYNTGELFFGEGSRLTVL.

This clonotype was recorded many times. This chain links TRBV27 with TRBJ1-1; D is unresolved. Germline loops: CDR1 MNHEY, CDR2 SMNVEV (reference sequence). The ends were cut back, 7 bases at V and 0 bases at J, with 12 bases in the middle. CDR3 size: 14 residues. The CDR3 is CASNRGSMNTEAFF. The CDR3 DNA reads TGTGCCAGCAATCGCGGGAGCATGAACACTGAAGCTTTCTTT.

The sample holds a few counts of this clonotype. The DNA of the CDR3 is TGTGCCAGTAGTCGAACATTATATAGCAATCAGCCCCAGCATTTT. Its translation: CASSRTLYSNQPQHF. This chain joins TRBV7-2 and TRBJ1-5; D gene ambiguous. CDR1 and CDR2 (germline): SGHTA, FQGNSA. The CDR3 loop spans 15 amino acids. Trimming left V 9 bases short and J 0 bases short, with 15 bases between.

This clonotype occurred many times. The rearrangement links TRBV29-1 to TRBJ2-5; 9 nucleotides line up with TRBD1. From germline, CDR1 is SQVTM and CDR2 ANQGSEA. With V trimmed by 6 bases and J by 1 base, 9 bases remained unmatched. The CDR3 loop spans 15 amino acids. This chain's CDR3 is CSVAGQGPLQETQYF. The CDR3 DNA is TGCAGCGTCGCGGGACAGGGACCTCTCCAAGAGACCCAGTACTTC.

This clonotype came up many times. This rearrangement joins TRBV27 to TRBJ2-7, with D perhaps matching TRBD1 or TRBD2 (5 bases each). CDR3 length: 13 amino acids. The germline CDR1 and CDR2 sequences are MNHEY and SMNVEV (reference sequence). Trimming left V 6 bases short and J 7 bases short, with 16 bases between. For the CDR3, the DNA is TGTGCCAGCAGCCCGAGGGGTACGGGTGAGCAGTACTTC. Translating it yields CASSPRGTGEQYF.

This clonotype came up a few times. A much larger clone differs by one base, so this may be a read error. The V call is TRBV18, the J call TRBJ1-1; D is unresolved. CDR1 is KGHSH, CDR2 LQKENI, per germline. This CDR3 has 14 amino acids. Trimming left V 0 bases short and J 6 bases short, with 11 bases between. This chain's CDR3 is CASSPPDVDAEAFF. Here the CDR3 DNA reads TGTGCCAGCTCACCACCGGATGTAGACGCTGAAGCTTTCTTT.

The chain combines TRBV6-2 or TRBV6-3 with TRBJ1-5; D ambiguous. Germline lookup yields CDR1 MNHEY and CDR2 SVGEGT. The CDR3 contains 14 residues. Trimming took 2 bases from V and 6 from J, leaving 11 bases between them. The CDR3 coding sequence is TGTGCCAGCAGTTACCCGGCGGGTTCTCAGCCCCAGCATTTT. This sequence encodes CASSYPAGSQPQHF.

The J gene is TRBJ2-5, the V gene TRBV24-1, with 8 nucleotides matching TRBD2. From germline, CDR1 is KGHDR and CDR2 SFDVKD. V gave up 4 bases and J gave up 5 bases; unmatched junction bases: 5. The CDR3 sequence is 14 residues long. CDR3 loop: CATSEAGAEETQYF. The CDR3 DNA is TGTGCCACCAGTGAAGCGGGAGCGGAGGAGACCCAGTACTTC.